The next 9 T cell receptor beta chains were all read from a single sample in a study of T cells in women clearing cervical HPV infection. Sequencing used immunoSEQ multiplex PCR; TCRdb keeps in-frame clones, though not all of them. Its table records tens of thousands of clones. The source material was blood buffy coat. All receptors derive from a woman between 18 and 69 years old with a cervical HPV16 infection that either progressed to CIN3+ or cleared (not recorded which).

For this clone: The read finishes 3 residues shy of the CDR3 end, and the germline J gene is used to complete it. V gene TRBV5-1 combines with J gene TRBJ1-2; no firm D call. Trimming removed 0 bases at V and 3 bases at J, with 18 bases between. Germline V gene lookup returns CDR1 SGHRS and CDR2 YFSETQ. CDR3 size: 17 residues. Here the CDR3 reads CASSLVGLPRRDYGYTF. CDR3 DNA (partial): TGCGCCAGCAGCTTGGTCGGCCTCCCCCGACGGGACTATGGC.

As regards this clone: The junction differs from germline at one of its ends, possibly a read error. The CDR3 end is not reached by the read, which stops 3 residues before it; the germline J gene fills it in. The chain uses TRBV29-1 and TRBJ2-1; 7 nucleotides align to TRBD1. Germline values: CDR1 SQVTM, CDR2 ANQGSEA. The CDR3 covers 14 residues. The CDR3 protein is CGVRGQSSLGEQFF. The CDR3 bases that were read are TGCGGCGTACGGGGACAGTCCTCGCTGGGTGAG.

Comment on this clone: The read finishes 3 residues shy of the CDR3 end, and the germline J gene is used to complete it. The gene calls are TRBV6-2 or TRBV6-3 and TRBJ1-1; 10 positions agree with TRBD1. CDR1 is MNHEY, CDR2 SVGEGT, per germline. With V trimmed by 2 bases and J by 1 base, 4 bases remained unmatched. The CDR3 spans 16 residues. This chain's CDR3 is CASSYETGGANTEAFF. Partial CDR3 DNA: TGTGCCAGCAGTTACGAGACAGGGGGCGCGAACACTGAA.

In regard to this clone: Read coverage stops 3 residues before the CDR3 terminus; the germline J gene supplies the remainder. V is TRBV6-1 and J is TRBJ1-5, with D unresolved. V dropped 4 bases and J dropped 3 bases, with 7 bases sitting between them. Germline assignment: CDR1 MNHNS and CDR2 SASEGT. The CDR3 is 13 amino acids. The part of the CDR3 DNA that was read is TGTGCCAGCAGTGGAGGGCTCAATCAGCCC. The encoded protein is CASSGGLNQP. The entire CDR3 protein reads CASSGGLNQPQHF.

Turning to this clone: Coverage ceases 3 residues before the CDR3 finishes, and the germline J gene fills in the end. The J gene is TRBJ2-3, the V gene TRBV7-9; 7 bases agree with TRBD1. The germline CDR1 and CDR2 sequences are SEHNR and FQNEAQ (reference sequence). CDR3 length equals 15 residues. The DNA read from the CDR3 is TGTGCCAGCAGCCCCCAGGGGGACAGCAATCAGCCG. Amino acids: CASSPQGDSNQP. The whole CDR3 protein is CASSPQGDSNQPQYF.

With respect to this clone: Sequencing ends 3 residues short of the CDR3 end; the germline J gene provides the rest. The chain has TRBV11-2 and TRBJ1-1, with 7 bases aligning to TRBD1. The germline CDR1 and CDR2 sequences are SGHAT and FQNNGV. Trimming removed 1 base from V and 5 bases from J; junction bases left unmatched: 4. The CDR3 consists of 14 residues. CDR3 DNA (partial): TGTGCCAGCAGCTTAGCGACAGGGCGGACTGAA. Protein product: CASSLATGRTE. The whole CDR3 protein is CASSLATGRTEAFF.

Remarks on this clone: The read ends 3 residues before the CDR3 terminus; that terminus is restored from the germline J gene. The chain is built from TRBV20-1 and TRBJ1-4, with 9 bases aligning to TRBD1. This CDR3 spans 14 amino acids. Per the germline V gene, CDR1 is DFQATT and CDR2 is SNEGSKA (reference sequence). This CDR3 is CSAEDRGGGSPLFF. The sequenced part of the CDR3 DNA is TGCAGTGCGGAGGACAGGGGAGGAGGTTCACCA.

The sequenced CDR3 bases are TGTGCCAGCAGCTCGGTTCTCGGGGGGTTCGGGGACACCGGGGAG. It encodes CASSSVLGGFGDTGE. In full, the CDR3 is CASSSVLGGFGDTGELFF. The V and J genes are TRBV7-6 and TRBJ2-2; 7 bases fit TRBD2. The CDR3 extends 3 residues past the end of the read, so its final part is completed from the germline J gene. CDR3 length: 18 amino acids. V lost 4 bases, J lost 3 bases, and 14 bases stayed unmatched. Per germline, CDR1 SGHVS and CDR2 FNYEAQ.

CDR3 bases read: TGTGCCAGCAGCCCAGGGGGCCCTAATGAAAAA. As protein: CASSPGGPNEK. The CDR3 as a whole reads CASSPGGPNEKLFF. The gene calls are TRBV9 and TRBJ1-4, with 8 positions matching TRBD1. With the read ending 3 residues before the CDR3 end, the germline J gene is used to fill in that end. The CDR3 length is 14 residues. After removal of 4 bases from V and 3 bases from J, the junction contained 2 bases not matched to a gene. Germline CDR1 and CDR2: SGDLS and YYNGEE.